This T cell receptor beta chain was identified during a study of T cell responses to AZD1222 COVID-19 vaccine. Findings and caveats of the study: Spike-specific TCR breadth rose after two AZD1222 doses, and depth rose as well.

The protocol was immunoSEQ multiplex PCR, while the TCRdb copy is restricted to in-frame clones and leaves out a portion. This table holds some 130,000 clones, less than 95% found once. On this clone itself: Its specificity is unknown.

The ends were cut back, 5 bases at V and 6 bases at J, with 11 bases in the middle. Germline assignment: CDR1 MNHNS and CDR2 SASEGT. The CDR3 runs to 12 residues. This sequence originates from an adult in good health. This sequence joins TRBV6-1 and TRBJ2-7, with a possible D match to TRBD2 (5 bases). The sample here was peripheral blood, taken on day 0 of AZD1222 vaccination. The CDR3 here is CASSPLEGEQYF. CDR3 bases: TGTGCCAGCAGTCCCCTCGAGGGCGAGCAGTACTTC.